This TCR beta chain was profiled in a study of T cells expressing NK-cell markers. On the study more broadly: Each TCR beta repertoire originated in sorted T cells that were CD3+CD56+NKG2C+, CD3+CD56+NKG2C- or CD3+CD56-NKG2C+.

TCRdb re-called the 5' RACE reads; every CDR3 protein appears as one record, without DNA. The data include a few hundred thousand distinct CDR3 sequences; the top ten clones carry around 5.3%. This CDR3 is built from 12 residues. Sequencing was performed on blood T cells: a sorted CD56 or NKG2C T cell subset, CD4+ or CD8+ T cells, or bulk PBMC T cells (not recorded which). The chain uses TRBV12-3 or TRBV12-4 and TRBJ1-3; TCRdb's D call of TRBD1 is untestable without DNA. The receptor's source is a man aged 18-69 years in good health. CDR3 loop: CAGGAFSDTIYF.